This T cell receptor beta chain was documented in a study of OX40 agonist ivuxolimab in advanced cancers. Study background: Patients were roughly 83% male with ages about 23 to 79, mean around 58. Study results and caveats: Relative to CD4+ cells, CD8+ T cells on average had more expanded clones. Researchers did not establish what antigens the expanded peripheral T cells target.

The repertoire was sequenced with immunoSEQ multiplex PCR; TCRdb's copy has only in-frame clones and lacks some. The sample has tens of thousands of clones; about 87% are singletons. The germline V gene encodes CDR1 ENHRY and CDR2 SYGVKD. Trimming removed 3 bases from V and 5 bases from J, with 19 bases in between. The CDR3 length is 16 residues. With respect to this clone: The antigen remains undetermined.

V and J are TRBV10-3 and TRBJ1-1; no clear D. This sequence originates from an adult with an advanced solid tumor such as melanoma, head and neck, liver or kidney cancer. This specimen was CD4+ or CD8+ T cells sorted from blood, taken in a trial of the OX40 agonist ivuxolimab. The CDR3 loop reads CAISDLPISTGTEAFF. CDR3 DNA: TGTGCCATCAGTGATCTTCCTATATCCACCGGGACTGAAGCTTTCTTT.